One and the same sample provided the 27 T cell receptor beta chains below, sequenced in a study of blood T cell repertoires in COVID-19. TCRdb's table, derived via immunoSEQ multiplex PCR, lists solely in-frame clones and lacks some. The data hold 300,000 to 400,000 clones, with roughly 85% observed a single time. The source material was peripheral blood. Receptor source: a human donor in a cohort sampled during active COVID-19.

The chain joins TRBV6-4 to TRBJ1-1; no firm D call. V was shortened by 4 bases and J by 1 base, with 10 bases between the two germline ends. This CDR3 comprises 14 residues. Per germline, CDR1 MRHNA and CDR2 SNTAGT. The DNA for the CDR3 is TGTGCCAGCAGTGGGACGAGGGAGAACACTGAAGCTTTCTTT. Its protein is CASSGTRENTEAFF.

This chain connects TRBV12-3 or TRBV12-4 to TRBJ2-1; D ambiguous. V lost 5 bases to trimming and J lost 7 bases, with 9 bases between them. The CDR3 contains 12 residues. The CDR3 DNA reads TGTGCCAGCAGTATCATCCCAAATGAGCAGTTCTTC. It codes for CASSIIPNEQFF.

In DNA form, the CDR3 reads TGTGCCAGCTCACCCGGGGTCCTCCATTCACCCCTCCACTTT. Its protein product is CASSPGVLHSPLHF. The rearrangement links TRBV18 to TRBJ1-6; D unresolved. The CDR3 spans 14 residues. Germline V gives CDR1 KGHSH, CDR2 LQKENI. The V gene lost 3 bases and the J gene lost 8 bases, with 11 bases spanning the gap.

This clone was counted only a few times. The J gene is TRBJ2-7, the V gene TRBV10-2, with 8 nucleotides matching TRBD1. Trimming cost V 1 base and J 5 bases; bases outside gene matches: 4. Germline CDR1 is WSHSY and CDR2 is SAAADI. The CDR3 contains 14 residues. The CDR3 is CASSEWNRGNEQYF. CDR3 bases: TGCGCCAGCAGTGAGTGGAACAGGGGGAACGAGCAGTACTTC.

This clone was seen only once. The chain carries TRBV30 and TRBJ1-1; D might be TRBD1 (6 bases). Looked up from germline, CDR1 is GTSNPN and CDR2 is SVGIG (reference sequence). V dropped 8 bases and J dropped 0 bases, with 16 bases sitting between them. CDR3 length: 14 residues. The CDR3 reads CAIRGGPMNTEAFF. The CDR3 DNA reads TGTGCCATTAGGGGGGGCCCGATGAACACTGAAGCTTTCTTT.

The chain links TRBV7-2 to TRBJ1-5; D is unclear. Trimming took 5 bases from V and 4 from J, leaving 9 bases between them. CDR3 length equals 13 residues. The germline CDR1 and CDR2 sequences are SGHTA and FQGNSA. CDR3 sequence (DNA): TGTGCCAGCAGCAACATTTGGAATCAGCCCCAGCATTTT. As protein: CASSNIWNQPQHF.

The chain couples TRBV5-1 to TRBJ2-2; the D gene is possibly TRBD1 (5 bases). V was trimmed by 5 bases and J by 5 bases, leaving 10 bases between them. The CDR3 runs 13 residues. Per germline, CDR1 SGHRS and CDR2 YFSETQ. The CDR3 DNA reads TGCGCCAGCAGGTTTACAGGTACCGGGGAGCTGTTTTTT. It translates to CASRFTGTGELFF.

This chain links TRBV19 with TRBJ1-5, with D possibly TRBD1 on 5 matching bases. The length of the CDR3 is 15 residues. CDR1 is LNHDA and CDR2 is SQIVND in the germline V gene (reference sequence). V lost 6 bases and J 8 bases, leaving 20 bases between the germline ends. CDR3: CASRFGTRGGKPQHF. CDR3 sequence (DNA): TGTGCCAGTAGATTTGGTACCCGGGGGGGGAAGCCCCAGCATTTT.

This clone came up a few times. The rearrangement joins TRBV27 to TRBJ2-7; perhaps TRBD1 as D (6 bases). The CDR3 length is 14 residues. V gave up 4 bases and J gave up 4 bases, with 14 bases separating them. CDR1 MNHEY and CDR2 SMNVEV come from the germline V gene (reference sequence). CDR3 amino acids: CASSSTGNLYEQYF. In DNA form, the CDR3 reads TGTGCCAGCAGTTCGACAGGTAACCTTTACGAGCAGTACTTC.

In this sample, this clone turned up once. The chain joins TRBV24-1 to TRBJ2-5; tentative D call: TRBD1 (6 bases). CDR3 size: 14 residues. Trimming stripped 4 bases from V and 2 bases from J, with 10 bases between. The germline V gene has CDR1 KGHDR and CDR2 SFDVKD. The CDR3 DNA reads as TGTGCCACCAGTGACCGACAGGAGCAAGAGACCCAGTACTTC. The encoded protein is CATSDRQEQETQYF.

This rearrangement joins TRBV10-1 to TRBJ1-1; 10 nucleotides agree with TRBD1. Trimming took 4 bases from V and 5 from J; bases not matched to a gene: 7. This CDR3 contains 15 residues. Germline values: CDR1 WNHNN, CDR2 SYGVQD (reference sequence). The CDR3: CASSATGGAGTEAFF. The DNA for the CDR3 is TGCGCCAGCAGTGCGACAGGGGGCGCGGGTACTGAAGCTTTCTTT.

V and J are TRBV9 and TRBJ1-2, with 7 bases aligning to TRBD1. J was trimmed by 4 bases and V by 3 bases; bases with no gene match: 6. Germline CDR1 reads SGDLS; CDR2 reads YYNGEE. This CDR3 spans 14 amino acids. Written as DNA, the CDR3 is TGTGCCAGCAGCGAACAGGGGAGTGTCTATGGCTACACCTTC. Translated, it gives CASSEQGSVYGYTF.

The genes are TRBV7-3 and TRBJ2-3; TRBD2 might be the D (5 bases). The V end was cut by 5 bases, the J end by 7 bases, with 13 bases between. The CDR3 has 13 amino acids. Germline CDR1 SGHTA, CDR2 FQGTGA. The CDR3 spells CASSPDSVNTQYF. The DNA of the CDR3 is TGTGCCAGCAGCCCGGACTCCGTTAATACGCAGTATTTT. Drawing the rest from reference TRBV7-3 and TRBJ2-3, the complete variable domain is GAGVSQTPSNKVTEKGKYVELRCDPISGHTALYWYRQSLGQGPEFLIYFQGTGAADDSGLPNDRFFAVRPEGSVSTLKIQRTERGDSAVYLCASSPDSVNTQYFGPGTRLTVL.

The CDR3 is CASSSDSSYNSPLHF. In DNA, the CDR3 is TGTGCCAGCAGTTCTGATAGCTCCTATAATTCACCCCTCCACTTT. This sequence joins TRBV9 and TRBJ1-6; D not resolved. The CDR3 is 15 amino acids. The germline CDR1 and CDR2 sequences are SGDLS and YYNGEE. V lost 5 bases, J lost 0 bases, and 9 bases lay in between.

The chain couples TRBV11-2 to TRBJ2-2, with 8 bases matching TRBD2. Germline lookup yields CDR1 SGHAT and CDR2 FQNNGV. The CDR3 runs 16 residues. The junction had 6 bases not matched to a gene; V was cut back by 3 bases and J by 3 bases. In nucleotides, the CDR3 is TGTGCCAGCAGCTTGTCCAGCGGGGGTCACACCGGGGAGCTGTTTTTT. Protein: CASSLSSGGHTGELFF.

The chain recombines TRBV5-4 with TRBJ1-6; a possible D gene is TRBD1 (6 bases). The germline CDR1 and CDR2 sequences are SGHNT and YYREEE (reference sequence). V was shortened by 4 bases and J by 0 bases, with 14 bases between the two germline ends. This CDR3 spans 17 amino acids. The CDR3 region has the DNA TGTGCCAGCAGCCCCGCGGGGGCGGGCTCCTATAATTCACCCCTCCACTTT. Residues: CASSPAGAGSYNSPLHF.

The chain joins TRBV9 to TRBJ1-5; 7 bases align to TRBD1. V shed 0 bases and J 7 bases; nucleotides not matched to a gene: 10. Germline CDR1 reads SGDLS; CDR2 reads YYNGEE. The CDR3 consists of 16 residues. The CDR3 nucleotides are TGTGCCAGCAGCGTAGCCCCTGACAGGGAAGGACAGCCCCAGCATTTT. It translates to CASSVAPDREGQPQHF.

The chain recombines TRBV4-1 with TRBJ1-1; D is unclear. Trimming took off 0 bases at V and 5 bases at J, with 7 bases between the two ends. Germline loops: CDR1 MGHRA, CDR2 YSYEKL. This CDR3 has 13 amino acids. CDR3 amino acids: CASSQDFRTEAFF. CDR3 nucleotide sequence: TGCGCCAGCAGCCAAGATTTTAGAACTGAAGCTTTCTTT.

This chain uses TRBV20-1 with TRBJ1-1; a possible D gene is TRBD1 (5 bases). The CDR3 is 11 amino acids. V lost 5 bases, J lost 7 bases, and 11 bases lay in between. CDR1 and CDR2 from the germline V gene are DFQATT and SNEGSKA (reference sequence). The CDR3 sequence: CSAAQGIEAFF. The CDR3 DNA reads TGCAGTGCTGCCCAGGGAATTGAAGCTTTCTTT.

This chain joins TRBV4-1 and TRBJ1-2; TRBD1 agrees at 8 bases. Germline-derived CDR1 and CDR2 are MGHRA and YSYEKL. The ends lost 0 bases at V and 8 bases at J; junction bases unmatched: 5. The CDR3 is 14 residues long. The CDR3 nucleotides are TGCGCCAGCAGCCAAGACAGGGGGCCTGCCGGCTACACCTTC. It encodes CASSQDRGPAGYTF.

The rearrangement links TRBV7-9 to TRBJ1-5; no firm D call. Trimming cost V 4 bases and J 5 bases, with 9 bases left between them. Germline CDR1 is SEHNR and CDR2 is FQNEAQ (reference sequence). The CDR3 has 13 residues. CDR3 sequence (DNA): TGTGCCAGCAGCTCCGGGTTGGATCAGCCCCAGCATTTT. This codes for CASSSGLDQPQHF.

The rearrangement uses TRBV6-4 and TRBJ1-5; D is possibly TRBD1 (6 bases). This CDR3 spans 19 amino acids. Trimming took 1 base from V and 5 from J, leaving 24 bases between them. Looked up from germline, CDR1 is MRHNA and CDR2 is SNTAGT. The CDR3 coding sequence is TGTGCCAGCAGTGACTGGTCTCGGCAGGGGACCACGCAGGATCAGCCCCAGCATTTT. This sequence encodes CASSDWSRQGTTQDQPQHF.

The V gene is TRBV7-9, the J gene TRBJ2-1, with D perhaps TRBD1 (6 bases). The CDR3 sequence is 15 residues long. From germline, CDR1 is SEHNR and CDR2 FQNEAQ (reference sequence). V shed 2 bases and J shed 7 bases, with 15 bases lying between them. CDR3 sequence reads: CASSLSGTRGNEQFF. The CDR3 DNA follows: TGTGCCAGCAGCTTAAGTGGGACGAGGGGGAATGAGCAGTTCTTC.

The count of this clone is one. The CDR3 DNA sequence: TGTGCCAGCTCACCCGACAGATTTGTCAAAAACATTCAGTACTTC. Its protein product is CASSPDRFVKNIQYF. The chain combines TRBV18 with TRBJ2-4, with a tentative D call TRBD1 (5 bases). CDR3 size: 15 residues. Trimming removed 3 bases from V and 3 bases from J, with 12 bases in between. CDR1 KGHSH and CDR2 LQKENI come from the germline V gene.

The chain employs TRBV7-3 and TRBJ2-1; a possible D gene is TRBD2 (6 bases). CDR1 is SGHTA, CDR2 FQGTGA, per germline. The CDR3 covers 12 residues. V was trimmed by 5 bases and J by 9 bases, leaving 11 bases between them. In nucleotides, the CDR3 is TGTGCCAGCAGCCTAGACGGGGGTGAGCAGTTCTTC. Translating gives CASSLDGGEQFF.

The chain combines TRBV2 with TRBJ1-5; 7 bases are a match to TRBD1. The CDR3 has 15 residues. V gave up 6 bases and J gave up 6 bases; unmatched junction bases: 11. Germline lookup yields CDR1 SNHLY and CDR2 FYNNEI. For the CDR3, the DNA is TGTGCCAGCAGGGACCACAGGGGTGTGGGTCAGCCCCAGCATTTT. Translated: CASRDHRGVGQPQHF.

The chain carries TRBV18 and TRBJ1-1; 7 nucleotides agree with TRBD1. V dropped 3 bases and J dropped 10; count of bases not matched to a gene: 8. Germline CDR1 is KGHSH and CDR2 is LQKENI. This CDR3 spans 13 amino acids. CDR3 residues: CASSPRGQKPAFF. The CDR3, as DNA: TGTGCCAGCTCACCTCGGGGACAGAAACCAGCTTTCTTT. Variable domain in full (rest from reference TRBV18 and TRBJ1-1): NAGVMQNPRHLVRRRGQEARLRCSPMKGHSHVYWYRQLPEEGLKFMVYLQKENIIDESGMPKERFSAEFPKEGPSILRIQQVVRGDSAAYFCASSPRGQKPAFFGQGTRLTVV.